The 32 T cell receptor beta chains in this list originate from one sample, sequenced in a study of cytomegalovirus exposure and HLA in healthy donors. The protocol was immunoSEQ multiplex PCR, while the TCRdb copy is restricted to in-frame clones and leaves out a portion. The sample lists 55,000 to 80,000 clones; roughly 94% were seen once. Sequencing was carried out using PBMCs. The receptors stem from a man aged 18 to 35 in good health and CMV-seropositive.

V and J are TRBV11-2 and TRBJ2-7, with D maybe TRBD2 (6 bases). This CDR3 region has 16 residues. With 4 bases removed from V and 1 base from J, the gap between germline ends came to 17 bases. Germline CDR1 SGHAT, CDR2 FQNNGV. CDR3 residues: CASSSKLASGSYEQYF. Written as DNA, the CDR3 is TGTGCCAGCAGCTCAAAACTAGCTTCTGGGTCCTACGAGCAGTACTTC.

The chain carries TRBV7-9 and TRBJ2-7; tentatively, D is TRBD1 (7 bases). The germline gives CDR1 SEHNR, CDR2 FQNEAQ (reference sequence). Trimming cost V 5 bases and J 0 bases, with 14 bases left between them. The CDR3 covers 15 residues. The CDR3 nucleotides are TGTGCCAGCAGCCAGGGGGGCCCCAGCTCCTACGAGCAGTACTTC. Residues: CASSQGGPSSYEQYF.

The chain carries TRBV10-1 and TRBJ1-4; D gene uncertain. V was pared by 1 base and J by 7 bases, with 16 bases between. The CDR3 is 16 amino acids. From germline, CDR1 is WNHNN and CDR2 SYGVQD (reference sequence). The CDR3 loop reads CASSEFREDGIEKLFF. The CDR3, as DNA: TGCGCCAGCAGTGAGTTCCGTGAAGACGGGATTGAAAAACTGTTTTTT.

V is TRBV5-1 and J is TRBJ2-1; 8 bases fit TRBD2. V dropped 4 bases and J dropped 9; count of bases not matched to a gene: 15. Germline V gene data show CDR1 as SGHRS and CDR2 as YFSETQ. This CDR3 contains 16 residues. CDR3 bases: TGCGCCAGCAGCCCCCGGACGGGACTAGAAGGGGGTGAGCAGTTCTTC. Its translation is CASSPRTGLEGGEQFF.

The rearrangement links TRBV2 to TRBJ1-5, with D possibly TRBD1 on 5 matching bases. Germline V gene data show CDR1 as SNHLY and CDR2 as FYNNEI. The V gene lost 3 bases and the J gene lost 7 bases, with 10 bases spanning the gap. This CDR3 has 13 amino acids. CDR3 amino acids: CASSDGAGQPQHF. CDR3 bases: TGTGCCAGCAGTGATGGGGCAGGACAGCCCCAGCATTTT.

The V call is TRBV5-5, the J call TRBJ1-1; TRBD1 aligns across 8 bases. The V gene end was trimmed by 4 bases and the J gene end by 3 bases; junction bases not matched to a gene: 2. The V gene's germline CDR1 is SGHKS and CDR2 YYEKEE (reference sequence). CDR3 length: 13 amino acids. In nucleotides, the CDR3 is TGTGCCAGCAGCGGACAGGGTTACACTGAAGCTTTCTTT. Translation gives CASSGQGYTEAFF.

J is TRBJ1-1 and V is TRBV21-1; no check of the table's D call, TRBD1, against the DNA was made. TRBV21-1 counts as a pseudogene. The CDR3 is made up of 15 amino acids. This chain's CDR3 is CASRRQGHLNTEAFF. CDR3 DNA sequence: TGTGCCAGCCGAAGACAGGGACATTTGAACACTGAAGCTTTCTTT.

This clone came up once. The chain employs TRBV19 and TRBJ1-1; 7 nucleotides line up with TRBD1. The germline CDR1 and CDR2 sequences are LNHDA and SQIVND (reference sequence). CDR3 length: 14 residues. The trim removed 9 bases at V and 0 bases at J, leaving 7 bases unmatched. CDR3 region: CASREGAMNTEAFF. The CDR3 bases are TGTGCCAGCCGGGAGGGGGCCATGAACACTGAAGCTTTCTTT.

V gene TRBV5-1 combines with J gene TRBJ2-3; TRBD1 is a possible D gene (5 bases). The V end lost 0 bases, the J end lost 1 base, and 9 bases lay between the germline ends. Germline CDR1 and CDR2: SGHRS and YFSETQ. This CDR3 is 15 amino acids long. The CDR3 is CASSLGGVGTDTQYF. The CDR3 region has the DNA TGCGCCAGCAGCTTGGGGGGCGTCGGCACAGATACGCAGTATTTT.

This chain joins TRBV18 and TRBJ2-2; D not resolved. The CDR3 has 15 residues. The V gene lost 0 bases and the J gene lost 6 bases, with 11 bases spanning the gap. CDR1 and CDR2 (germline): KGHSH, LQKENI. The CDR3 DNA reads as TGTGCCAGCTCACCACCGCGAACCCGTGCCGGGGAGCTGTTTTTT. The encoded protein is CASSPPRTRAGELFF.

The genes are TRBV5-8 and TRBJ1-1; D not certain. Germline CDR1 is SGHTS and CDR2 is YDEGEE. The germline V and J ends were trimmed by 0 bases and 9 bases, with 15 bases remaining between them. This CDR3 has 14 amino acids. In DNA form, the CDR3 reads TGTGCCAGCAGCTTGGTCCCGGGGAAGCGACAAGCTTTCTTT. The encoded protein is CASSLVPGKRQAFF.

V gene TRBV9 combines with J gene TRBJ2-3; tentative D call: TRBD2 (5 bases). This CDR3 has 14 residues. The germline CDR1 and CDR2 sequences are SGDLS and YYNGEE. The V and J ends lost 4 bases and 5 bases respectively, with 14 bases between them. CDR3 protein: CASSPRGVQDTQYF. Here the CDR3 DNA reads TGTGCCAGCAGCCCCCGGGGAGTCCAAGATACGCAGTATTTT.

J is TRBJ1-1 and V is TRBV29-1; 11 bases align to TRBD1. The ends lost 6 bases at V and 4 bases at J; junction bases unmatched: 1. This CDR3 has 12 residues. Germline V lookup: CDR1 SQVTM, CDR2 ANQGSEA. The chain's CDR3 is CSVGQGGTEAFF. The CDR3 nucleotides are TGCAGCGTGGGACAGGGGGGCACTGAAGCTTTCTTT.

The V and J genes are TRBV19 and TRBJ2-4, with 7 bases lining up with TRBD2. J gave up 8 bases and V 7 bases, and 11 bases lay outside the gene matches. The CDR3 has 14 amino acids. Germline V gene data show CDR1 as LNHDA and CDR2 as SQIVND (reference sequence). In DNA form, the CDR3 reads TGTGCCAGTACCCCGCGGTCGGGGGGATACATTCAGTACTTC. Protein product: CASTPRSGGYIQYF.

V and J are TRBV7-3 and TRBJ2-2, with D perhaps matching TRBD2 (6 bases). V shed 5 bases and J shed 4 bases, with 17 bases lying between them. Germline CDR1 is SGHTA and CDR2 is FQGTGA. The CDR3 is made up of 16 amino acids. The CDR3 sequence: CASSAASAGPTGELFF. CDR3 coding DNA: TGTGCCAGCAGCGCTGCATCGGCGGGGCCCACCGGGGAGCTGTTTTTT. Full variable domain (rest looked up from reference TRBV7-3 and TRBJ2-2): GAGVSQTPSNKVTEKGKYVELRCDPISGHTALYWYRQSLGQGPEFLIYFQGTGAADDSGLPNDRFFAVRPEGSVSTLKIQRTERGDSAVYLCASSAASAGPTGELFFGEGSRLTVL.

CDR3 in amino acids: CASSPPQGGYTF. CDR3 coding DNA: TGTGCCAGCAGCCCCCCCCAGGGTGGCTACACCTTC. The chain joins TRBV27 to TRBJ1-2; a possible D gene is TRBD1 (5 bases). V was cut by 6 bases and J by 7 bases, with 12 bases left in between. The CDR3 has 12 amino acids. Germline CDR1 and CDR2: MNHEY and SMNVEV (reference sequence).

The chain has TRBV10-3 and TRBJ2-7, with 10 bases matching TRBD1. This CDR3 comprises 15 residues. Germline CDR1 ENHRY, CDR2 SYGVKD. The junction had 2 bases not matched to a gene; V was cut back by 0 bases and J by 3 bases. CDR3 sequence (DNA): TGTGCCATCAGTGAGTCGAGGACAGGGGGCTACGAGCAGTACTTC. This sequence encodes CAISESRTGGYEQYF.

V and J are TRBV14 and TRBJ1-1; D might be TRBD1 (6 bases). The CDR3 is 15 residues long. In germline, CDR1 is SGHDN, CDR2 FVKESK. Trimming took 4 bases from V and 1 from J, leaving 13 bases between them. Here the CDR3 reads CASSLWGRGNTEAFF. The CDR3 DNA reads as TGTGCCAGCAGCCTATGGGGCAGGGGGAACACTGAAGCTTTCTTT.

The chain couples TRBV10-1 to TRBJ2-2; unclear D gene. The CDR3 has 15 amino acids. Germline CDR1 is WNHNN and CDR2 is SYGVQD (reference sequence). V gave up 2 bases and J gave up 1 base, with 8 bases separating them. The CDR3 DNA reads as TGCGCCAGCAGTGAGGTGGCGGAGAACACCGGGGAGCTGTTTTTT. Translating gives CASSEVAENTGELFF.

This clone occurred a few times. The junction departs from the called germline gene at one end, perhaps through a read error. This chain joins TRBV30 and TRBJ2-1; 8 bases are shared with TRBD2. The CDR3 is 14 residues long. CDR1 is GTSNPN, CDR2 SVGIG, per germline (reference sequence). The CDR3 region is CAWRTPSPGGAEIF. The CDR3 DNA reads as TGTGCCTGGAGGACACCTTCACCCGGGGGGGCCGAGATCTTC.

The chain employs TRBV6-6 and TRBJ2-2; no clear D. V was shortened by 5 bases and J by 1 base, with 11 bases between the two germline ends. Germline V gives CDR1 MNHNY, CDR2 SVGAGI (reference sequence). The CDR3 has 15 residues. The CDR3 here is CASSGFPQNTGELFF. CDR3 in DNA: TGTGCCAGCAGTGGCTTCCCACAGAACACCGGGGAGCTGTTTTTT.

This clone counts as medium-sized. The chain carries TRBV28 and TRBJ1-5; no clear D. Germline V gives CDR1 MDHEN, CDR2 SYDVKM. The V and J ends lost 2 bases and 8 bases respectively, with 10 bases between them. There are 13 residues in the CDR3. The CDR3, as DNA: TGTGCCAGCAGTTTAGAGGGCCGGGAGCCCCAGCATTTT. It encodes CASSLEGREPQHF.

The V and J genes are TRBV28 and TRBJ2-5; possibly TRBD2 for D (5 bases). The last part of the DNA fits TRBJ2-7 better; the J call may be wrong. Germline loops: CDR1 MDHEN, CDR2 SYDVKM. The CDR3 is made up of 13 amino acids. In nucleotides, the CDR3 is TGTGCCACCACTCGGGATCCCAAATACGAGCAGTACTTC. Translation: CATTRDPKYEQYF.

This clone was seen only a few times. The chain carries TRBV2 and TRBJ2-1, with 7 bases aligning to TRBD2. This CDR3 is built from 15 residues. Losses at the gene ends were 6 bases for V and 4 bases for J; bases not matched to a gene: 9. In germline, CDR1 is SNHLY, CDR2 FYNNEI. CDR3 amino acids: CASRNQAGPYNEQFF. DNA for the CDR3: TGTGCCAGCAGAAACCAAGCGGGACCGTACAATGAGCAGTTCTTC.

This rearrangement joins TRBV7-8 to TRBJ2-6; possibly TRBD1 for D (5 bases). This CDR3 contains 17 residues. Germline CDR1 SGHVS, CDR2 FQNEAQ. Deletions cut 5 bases from V and 2 bases from J, with 16 bases between. This chain's CDR3 is CASSALPQGTGANVLTF. CDR3 nucleotide sequence: TGTGCCAGCAGCGCCCTCCCTCAGGGTACTGGGGCCAACGTCCTGACTTTC.

V is TRBV7-3 and J is TRBJ2-3, with D perhaps TRBD2 (6 bases). The CDR3 length is 16 residues. The ends were cut back, 3 bases at V and 0 bases at J, with 13 bases in the middle. Germline CDR1 and CDR2: SGHTA and FQGTGA. CDR3 loop: CASSFSGGSSTDTQYF. CDR3 sequence (DNA): TGTGCCAGCAGCTTCAGTGGAGGGTCCAGCACAGATACGCAGTATTTT.

The chain employs TRBV9 and TRBJ2-5, with D possibly TRBD2 on 6 matching bases. The V gene lost 0 bases and the J gene lost 5 bases, with 14 bases spanning the gap. The CDR3 covers 15 residues. Germline V CDR1 and CDR2: SGDLS, YYNGEE. CDR3 bases: TGTGCCAGCAGCGTAGAGGCTAGCACTAGCGAGACCCAGTACTTC. It encodes CASSVEASTSETQYF.

The rearrangement joins TRBV25-1 to TRBJ2-3; maybe TRBD1 (6 bases). The CDR3 covers 14 residues. Germline V gene sequence: CDR1 MGHDK, CDR2 SYGVNS. The germline V and J ends were trimmed by 2 bases and 0 bases, with 6 bases remaining between them. The CDR3 coding sequence is TGTGCCAGCAGTGAAGGACAGAGCACAGATACGCAGTATTTT. As protein: CASSEGQSTDTQYF.

The chain recombines TRBV5-1 with TRBJ2-7; 9 bases agree with TRBD1. V lost 4 bases, J lost 2 bases, and 4 bases stayed unmatched. CDR1 SGHRS and CDR2 YFSETQ come from the germline V gene. The CDR3 covers 14 residues. CDR3 amino acids: CASSGGTGPYEQYF. CDR3 sequence (DNA): TGCGCCAGCAGCGGCGGGACAGGGCCCTACGAGCAGTACTTC.

This chain joins TRBV27 and TRBJ2-7; 9 nucleotides agree with TRBD1. CDR1 MNHEY and CDR2 SMNVEV come from the germline V gene (reference sequence). V lost 4 bases to trimming and J lost 3 bases; unmatched junction nucleotides: 4. The CDR3 totals 14 residues. The CDR3 coding sequence is TGTGCCAGCAGTTGGGTGGGACAGGGCTACGAGCAGTACTTC. This translates into CASSWVGQGYEQYF.

This clone is a singleton in its sample. V gene TRBV6-4 combines with J gene TRBJ2-2, with D maybe TRBD2 (6 bases). The CDR3 runs to 16 residues. Deletions cut 0 bases from V and 3 bases from J, with 11 bases between. Germline CDR1 is MRHNA and CDR2 is SNTAGT. CDR3 nucleotide sequence: TGTGCCAGCAGTGACTCTGGGGGGATGGACACCGGGGAGCTGTTTTTT. This gives the protein CASSDSGGMDTGELFF.

This rearrangement joins TRBV19 to TRBJ2-1, with D possibly TRBD1 on 6 matching bases. This CDR3 is built from 13 residues. Germline V lookup: CDR1 LNHDA, CDR2 SQIVND (reference sequence). Trimming removed 4 bases from V and 9 bases from J, with 13 bases in between. In nucleotides, the CDR3 is TGTGCCAGTAGTAGCACAGACAGGAGTGAGCAGTTCTTC. Amino acid sequence: CASSSTDRSEQFF.